This T cell receptor beta chain is from a study of T and B cells in COVID-19 patients. There are 14 residues in the CDR3. Trimming cost V 6 bases and J 6 bases, with 12 bases left between them. The study's findings and limits: At recovery TRB diversity and richness exceeded healthy donors, after highly clonal active COVID-19 repertoires.

Each TRB amplification used roughly 230-550 ng of genomic DNA from blood. BIOMED2 TRB-A/B primer pools were used in multiplex TRB PCR. MiXCR was run by TCRdb on the multiplex PCR reads, yielding one entry per CDR3 protein. The sample carries approximately 16,000 distinct CDR3 sequences, 25% to 30% recorded once. Details on this clonotype: Its target is not known.

The sequencing sample was made of blood. This chain connects TRBV12-3 or TRBV12-4 to TRBJ1-6; possibly TRBD1 for D (5 bases). The TCR originated in a human donor who had recovered from COVID-19. CDR3 nucleotides: TGTGCCAGCAGCCTAACAGGCACTAATTCACCCCTCCACTTT. It is translated as CASSLTGTNSPLHF.